The clone carrying this T cell receptor beta chain was recorded at least ten times. Its antigen is not identified. Trimming cost V 1 base and J 2 bases, with 9 bases left between them. The CDR3 length is 14 residues. From germline, CDR1 is SGHKS and CDR2 YYEKEE (reference sequence). The sample originates from a study of T cells after yellow fever vaccination. Study-wide points: Detected again after the booster were most primary-vaccination clones, at 95% to 98% CD4 and 88% CD8.

From the 5' RACE reads, TCRdb called clonotypes with MiXCR, one entry per CDR3 protein. The table shows approximately 160,000 distinct CDR3 sequences, with approximately 6.2% occurring only once. The chain uses TRBV5-5 and TRBJ2-5; possible D gene TRBD1, 5 bases. This receptor was taken from a man aged 18 to 29 who received the YFV17D yellow fever vaccine. Here the sequenced sample was CD4+ T cells sorted from PBMCs, taken on the day of the first yellow fever vaccination. The CDR3 protein is CASSLTTVQETQYF. The CDR3 nucleotides read TGTGCCAGCAGCTTGACGACAGTTCAAGAGACCCAGTACTTC. The complete variable domain, with remaining parts taken from reference TRBV5-5 and TRBJ2-5, reads DAGVTQSPTHLIKTRGQQVTLRCSPISGHKSVSWYQQVLGQGPQFIFQYYEKEERGRGNFPDRFSARQFPNYSSELNVNALLLGDSALYLCASSLTTVQETQYFGPGTRLLVL.